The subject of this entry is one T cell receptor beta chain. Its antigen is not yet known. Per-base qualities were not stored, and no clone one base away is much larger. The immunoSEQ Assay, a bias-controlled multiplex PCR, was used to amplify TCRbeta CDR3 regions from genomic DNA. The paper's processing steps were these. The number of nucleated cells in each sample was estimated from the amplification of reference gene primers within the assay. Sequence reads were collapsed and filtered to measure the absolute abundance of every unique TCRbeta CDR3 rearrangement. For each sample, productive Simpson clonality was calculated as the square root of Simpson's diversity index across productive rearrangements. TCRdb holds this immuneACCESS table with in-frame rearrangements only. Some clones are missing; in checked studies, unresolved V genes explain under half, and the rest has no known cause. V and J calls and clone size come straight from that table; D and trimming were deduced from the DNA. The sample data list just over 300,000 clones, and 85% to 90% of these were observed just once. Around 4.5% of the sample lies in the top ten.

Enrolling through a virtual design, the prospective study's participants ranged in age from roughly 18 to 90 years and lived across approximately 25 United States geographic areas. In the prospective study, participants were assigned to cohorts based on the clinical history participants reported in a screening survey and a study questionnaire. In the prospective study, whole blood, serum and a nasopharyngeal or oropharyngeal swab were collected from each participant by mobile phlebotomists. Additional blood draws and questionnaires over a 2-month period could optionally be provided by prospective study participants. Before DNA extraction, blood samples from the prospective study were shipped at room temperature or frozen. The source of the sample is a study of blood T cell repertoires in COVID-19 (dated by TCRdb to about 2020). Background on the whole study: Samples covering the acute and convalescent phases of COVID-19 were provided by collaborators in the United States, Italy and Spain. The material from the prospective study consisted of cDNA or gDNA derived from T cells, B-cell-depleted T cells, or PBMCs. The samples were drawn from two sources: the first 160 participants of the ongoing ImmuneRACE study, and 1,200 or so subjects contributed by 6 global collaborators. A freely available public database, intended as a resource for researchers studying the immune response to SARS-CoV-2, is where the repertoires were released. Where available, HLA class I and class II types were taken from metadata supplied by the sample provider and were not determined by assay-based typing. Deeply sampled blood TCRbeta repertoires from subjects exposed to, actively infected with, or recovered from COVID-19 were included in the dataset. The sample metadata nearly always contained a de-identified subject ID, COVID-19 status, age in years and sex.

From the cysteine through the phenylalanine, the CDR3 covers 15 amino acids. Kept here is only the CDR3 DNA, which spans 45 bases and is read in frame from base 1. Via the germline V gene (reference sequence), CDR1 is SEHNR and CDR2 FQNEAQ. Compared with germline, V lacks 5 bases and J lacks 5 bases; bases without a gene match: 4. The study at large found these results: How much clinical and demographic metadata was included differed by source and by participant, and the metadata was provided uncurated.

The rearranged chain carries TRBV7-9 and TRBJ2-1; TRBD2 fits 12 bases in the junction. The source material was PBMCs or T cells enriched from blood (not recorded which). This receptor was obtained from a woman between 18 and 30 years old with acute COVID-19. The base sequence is TGTGCCAGCAGCCAGACTAGCGGGGGTAACAATGAGCAGTTCTTC. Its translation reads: CASSQTSGGNNEQFF. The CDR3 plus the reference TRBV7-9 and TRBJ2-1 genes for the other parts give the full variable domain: DTGVSQNPRHKITKRGQNVTFRCDPISEHNRLYWYRQTLGQGPEFLTYFQNEAQLEKSRLLSDRFSAERPKGSFSTLEIQRTEQGDSAMYLCASSQTSGGNNEQFFGPGTRLTVL.